This T cell receptor beta chain was identified during a study of T-cell memory formation after mild COVID-19. Turning to the study itself: Most TCR clusters belonged to a single donor. General study results and limits: Clones shrinking from day 15 to 85 showed even CD4/CD8 mixes; later expanders tilted CD4+.

This CDR3 region has 15 residues. The V gene's germline CDR1 is DFQATT and CDR2 SNEGSKA (reference sequence). Comments on this clonotype: The antigen is not known. One junction end disagrees with the germline gene, perhaps due to a read error.

TCRdb passed the 5' RACE reads through MiXCR, listing each CDR3 protein once. Altogether about 400,000 distinct CDR3 sequences are present, more than 15% being singletons, with the ten largest covering 20% to 25%. The sample was PBMCs or a T cell subset sorted from them (not recorded which). This rearrangement joins TRBV20-1 to TRBJ2-7; possible D gene TRBD1, 6 bases. This clonotype originated in a man between 18 and 29 years old who had mild COVID-19 (a few samples of this study predate the infection). Cell type and time point are not known. The CDR3 here is CSVRRAGAGYVEQYF. DNA for the CDR3: TGCAGTGTTAGAAGGGCAGGGGCCGGCTACGTTGAGCAGTACTTC.